The clone carrying this T cell receptor beta chain has a count of ten or more. What it binds is unknown. Between the trimmed V and J ends, which lost 1 base and 7 bases, there was a span of 14 bases. The CDR3 has 15 residues. The data were obtained in a study of post-analysis software for immune sequencing data. Unique molecular identifiers featured in each of the TCR beta cDNA libraries. It was from approximately 0.91 to 9.4 million T cells that 530,000 or so cDNA molecules came. One entry per CDR3 protein results from TCRdb running MiXCR on the PCR reads. The sample contains approximately 150,000 distinct CDR3 sequences, 30% of which appear only once. Findings and limits, study-wide: There were a handful of TRBV segments more frequent in patients than controls, and TRBV5-6, TRBV5-1 and TRBV20-1 were among them.

Sequencing used blood. This receptor was obtained from a girl aged 10 to 17 with multiple sclerosis. This chain joins TRBV12-3 or TRBV12-4 and TRBJ2-1; D not certain. CDR3 sequence reads: CASSLEAPRTNEQFF. The DNA for the CDR3 is TGTGCCAGCAGTTTAGAAGCTCCGCGTACGAATGAGCAGTTCTTC.